The next 16 T cell receptor beta chains were all read from a single sample in a study of blood T cell repertoires in COVID-19. The table came from immunoSEQ multiplex PCR; TCRdb's copy has only in-frame clones and leaves some out. In the table there are roughly 99,000 clones, around nine tenths of which are singletons. The sequenced sample consisted of peripheral blood. The receptor source for this set is a woman aged 25 to 39 with acute or convalescent COVID-19.

The chain combines TRBV7-9 with TRBJ1-1, with D uncertain. Germline V gives CDR1 SEHNR, CDR2 FQNEAQ (reference sequence). The V gene lost 8 bases and the J gene lost 11 bases, with 9 bases spanning the gap. This CDR3 is 9 amino acids long. The CDR3 sequence is CASGPLAFF. The CDR3 DNA reads TGTGCCAGCGGGCCTCTCGCTTTCTTT.

The chain joins TRBV5-6 to TRBJ1-3; a weak D match, TRBD1 (6 bases). The V and J ends lost 4 bases and 0 bases respectively, with 14 bases between them. CDR1 is SGHDT, CDR2 YYEEEE, per germline. This CDR3 spans 16 amino acids. The CDR3 sequence: CASSPTGTRSGNTIYF. DNA for the CDR3: TGTGCCAGCAGCCCGACCGGGACACGCTCTGGAAACACCATATATTTT.

The genes are TRBV27 and TRBJ2-7; possibly TRBD2 for D (5 bases). Germline loops: CDR1 MNHEY, CDR2 SMNVEV (reference sequence). The CDR3 consists of 14 residues. The V end was cut by 5 bases, the J end by 3 bases, with 14 bases between. The CDR3 DNA follows: TGTGCCAGCAGTCCCACTAGTCCCCTCTACGAGCAGTACTTC. Amino acids: CASSPTSPLYEQYF.

The V call is TRBV28, the J call TRBJ1-6; D is possibly TRBD1 (6 bases). With 5 bases removed from V and 3 bases from J, the gap between germline ends came to 11 bases. The CDR3 sequence is 15 residues long. CDR1 is MDHEN, CDR2 SYDVKM, per germline. The CDR3 loop reads CASSKEGGYNSPLHF. CDR3 bases: TGTGCCAGCAGTAAAGAAGGGGGCTATAATTCACCCCTCCACTTT. Looking up the rest from reference TRBV28 and TRBJ1-6 gives the full variable domain: DVKVTQSSRYLVKRTGEKVFLECVQDMDHENMFWYRQDPGLGLRLIYFSYDVKMKEKGDIPEGYSVSREKKERFSLILESASTNQTSMYLCASSKEGGYNSPLHFGNGTRLTVT.

J is TRBJ2-6 and V is TRBV27; D ambiguous. Germline values: CDR1 MNHEY, CDR2 SMNVEV (reference sequence). V dropped 5 bases and J dropped 0 bases, with 8 bases sitting between them. This CDR3 region has 15 residues. This chain's CDR3 is CASSPRSSGANVLTF. CDR3 DNA sequence: TGTGCCAGCAGTCCCCGGAGCTCTGGGGCCAACGTCCTGACTTTC. The whole variable domain, remainder taken from reference TRBV27 and TRBJ2-6, is EAQVTQNPRYLITVTGKKLTVTCSQNMNHEYMSWYRQDPGLGLRQIYYSMNVEVTDKGDVPEGYKVSRKEKRNFPLILESPSPNQTSLYFCASSPRSSGANVLTFGAGSRLTVL.

The V gene is TRBV28, the J gene TRBJ1-2; D is ambiguous. V gave up 5 bases and J gave up 2 bases, with 9 bases separating them. CDR3 size: 13 residues. The germline gives CDR1 MDHEN, CDR2 SYDVKM. As DNA, the CDR3 is TGTGCCAGCAGTCTCGACGGGAACTATGGCTACACCTTC. Its translation is CASSLDGNYGYTF.

The rearrangement joins TRBV2 to TRBJ1-5; D gene uncertain. The CDR3 totals 14 residues. Trimming left V 5 bases short and J 7 bases short, with 15 bases between. In germline, CDR1 is SNHLY, CDR2 FYNNEI. CDR3: CASSQGPEVQPQHF. The CDR3 DNA follows: TGTGCCAGCAGTCAAGGGCCCGAGGTACAGCCCCAGCATTTT.

The gene calls are TRBV29-1 and TRBJ2-1; D is unclear. CDR3 length: 11 amino acids. Per the germline V gene, CDR1 is SQVTM and CDR2 is ANQGSEA. Trimming pared 7 bases from V and 9 bases from J, leaving 13 bases between. The CDR3 sequence: CSGGIASEQFF. CDR3 bases: TGCAGCGGCGGTATCGCAAGTGAGCAGTTCTTC.

The chain couples TRBV7-3 to TRBJ2-5, with 13 bases identical to TRBD2. The V segment lost 2 bases and the J segment 4 bases; nucleotides outside the gene matches: 13. This CDR3 spans 19 amino acids. Per germline, CDR1 SGHTA and CDR2 FQGTGA. The chain's CDR3 is CASSLQPRGLAGEGETQYF. The CDR3 region has the DNA TGTGCCAGCAGCTTACAACCCCGTGGACTAGCGGGAGAAGGAGAGACCCAGTACTTC.

This clone was counted between two and nine times. This chain uses TRBV18 with TRBJ1-2; D is possibly TRBD1 (5 bases). The germline CDR1 and CDR2 sequences are KGHSH and LQKENI. This CDR3 contains 14 residues. V lost 6 bases and J lost 7, with 18 bases in between. The DNA for the CDR3 is TGTGCCAGCTCTCGCCCCGATCAAACAGGTGGCTACACCTTC. Translation: CASSRPDQTGGYTF.

The rearrangement uses TRBV6-2 or TRBV6-3 and TRBJ1-1; D may be TRBD1 (6 bases). From germline, CDR1 is MNHEY and CDR2 SVGEGT. CDR3 length: 15 amino acids. The ends were cut back, 2 bases at V and 5 bases at J, with 15 bases in the middle. The chain's CDR3 is CASSYGGTGRTEAFF. CDR3 nucleotides: TGTGCCAGCAGTTACGGGGGAACAGGGAGAACTGAAGCTTTCTTT.

This chain links TRBV7-9 with TRBJ2-3, with 8 nucleotides matching TRBD2. This CDR3 spans 14 amino acids. The V gene's germline CDR1 is SEHNR and CDR2 FQNEAQ (reference sequence). Trimming removed 3 bases from V and 6 bases from J; junction bases left unmatched: 5. DNA of the CDR3: TGTGCCAGCAGCTTTAGCGGGGTCAAGGATACGCAGTATTTT. Translating it yields CASSFSGVKDTQYF.

The chain links TRBV18 to TRBJ1-2; D gene unclear. CDR3 size: 16 residues. Germline CDR1 and CDR2: KGHSH and LQKENI. Trimming removed 6 bases at V and 0 bases at J, with 17 bases between. The CDR3: CASSPKALASNYGYTF. CDR3 DNA: TGTGCCAGCTCCCCAAAAGCCCTCGCATCTAACTATGGCTACACCTTC.

V usage is TRBV19 and J usage is TRBJ1-2; possible D gene TRBD1, 5 bases. V was pared by 5 bases and J by 5 bases, with 15 bases between. This CDR3 has 14 amino acids. CDR1 is LNHDA, CDR2 SQIVND, per germline (reference sequence). This CDR3 reads CASSSIDSSYGYTF. As DNA, the CDR3 is TGTGCCAGTAGTTCCATTGACAGCTCTTATGGCTACACCTTC. Drawing the rest from reference TRBV19 and TRBJ1-2, the complete variable domain is DGGITQSPKYLFRKEGQNVTLSCEQNLNHDAMYWYRQDPGQGLRLIYYSQIVNDFQKGDIAEGYSVSREKKESFPLTVTSAQKNPTAFYLCASSSIDSSYGYTFGSGTRLTVV.

This sequence joins TRBV15 and TRBJ1-3; unclear D gene. Trimming removed 0 bases from V and 4 bases from J, with 4 bases in between. Germline assignment: CDR1 LNHNV and CDR2 YYDKDF (reference sequence). The CDR3 loop spans 13 amino acids. The DNA of the CDR3 is TGTGCCACCAGCAGAGATCAGGGAAACACCATATATTTT. Translated, it gives CATSRDQGNTIYF.

This chain joins TRBV7-8 and TRBJ1-1; D call uncertain. Germline V gene sequence: CDR1 SGHVS, CDR2 FQNEAQ. V was pared by 2 bases and J by 2 bases, with 9 bases between. CDR3 length: 14 residues. This CDR3 is CASSLYGVNTEAFF. The CDR3 nucleotides read TGTGCCAGCAGCTTATACGGGGTAAACACTGAAGCTTTCTTT.